These 5 T cell receptor beta chains originate from one sample sequenced in a study of cytotoxic CD8 clonotypes in ibrutinib-treated CLL. TCRdb's copy holds only in-frame clones and misses some; the assay was immunoSEQ multiplex PCR. The table records 150,000 or so clones, 84% of them present only once. The sample here was PBMCs, taken after 24 months of ibrutinib treatment. The receptor source for this set is a human donor with chronic lymphocytic leukemia.

The DNA of the CDR3 is TGTGCCAGCAGCTTGGCTACGGGAATGAGCACCTTC. Its translation is CASSLATGMSTF. This chain links TRBV5-5 with TRBJ1-2; D gene unclear. V gave up 0 bases and J gave up 13 bases, with 13 bases separating them. The CDR3 is made up of 12 amino acids. Germline loops: CDR1 SGHKS, CDR2 YYEKEE (reference sequence).

This clone was seen a single time. Other DNA sequences from this sample encode an identical CDR3 as well. The chain recombines TRBV18 with TRBJ1-1; D gene ambiguous. The CDR3 loop spans 13 amino acids. Trimming took off 3 bases at V and 0 bases at J, with 5 bases between the two ends. The germline gives CDR1 KGHSH, CDR2 LQKENI. The CDR3 coding sequence is TGTGCCAGCTCACCGGGAATGAACACTGAAGCTTTCTTT. Translated, it gives CASSPGMNTEAFF.

The V gene is TRBV6-1, the J gene TRBJ1-2, with 7 bases fitting TRBD1. The CDR3 is 16 amino acids. With V trimmed by 3 bases and J by 0 bases, 7 bases remained unmatched. The germline gives CDR1 MNHNS, CDR2 SASEGT. This CDR3 is CASSDDRAVANYGYTF. The CDR3 DNA follows: TGTGCCAGCAGTGACGACAGGGCTGTAGCTAACTATGGCTACACCTTC.

The chain joins TRBV11-1 to TRBJ1-1, with a possible D match to TRBD1 (5 bases). V lost 3 bases to trimming and J lost 5 bases, with 10 bases between them. Germline assignment: CDR1 SGHAT and CDR2 FQDESV (reference sequence). This CDR3 contains 13 residues. In DNA, the CDR3 is TGTGCCAGCAGCTTGAGAAGGGGTACTGAAGCTTTCTTT. It translates to CASSLRRGTEAFF.

The rearrangement uses TRBV27 and TRBJ2-7; TRBD1 or TRBD2 may be the D gene (5 bases each). This CDR3 has 13 amino acids. Trimming shortened V by 7 bases and J by 6 bases, and 16 bases separated the two germline ends. CDR1 is MNHEY, CDR2 SMNVEV, per germline (reference sequence). In DNA form, the CDR3 reads TGTGCCAGCACCCCAGTTTGGGGGTCCGAGCAGTACTTC. This gives the protein CASTPVWGSEQYF.